The 7 T cell receptor beta chains reported below all come from one sample, sequenced in a study of response to subunit inactivated influenza vaccine. One entry per CDR3 protein results from TCRdb running MiXCR on the RT-PCR reads. The sample holds some 500,000 distinct CDR3 sequences, 16% seen once. Material: CD4+ T cells sorted from PBMCs, obtained roughly 24 months after vaccination. The receptors derive from a man aged 50-75 years who received an inactivated influenza vaccine.

This clonotype was detected a few times. The chain has TRBV3-1 and TRBJ2-3; 7 positions agree with TRBD2. Per the germline V gene, CDR1 is LGHDT and CDR2 is YNNKEL (reference sequence). J gave up 10 bases and V 2 bases, and 3 bases lay outside the gene matches. The CDR3 loop spans 12 amino acids. In DNA, the CDR3 is TGTGCCAGCAGCCAAATAGGACTAGCGCAGTATTTT. This sequence encodes CASSQIGLAQYF.

This sequence joins TRBV7-9 and TRBJ1-4; a weak D match, TRBD1 (6 bases). This CDR3 region has 16 residues. V lost 5 bases, J lost 1 base, and 14 bases lay in between. Germline CDR1 reads SEHNR; CDR2 reads FQNEAQ (reference sequence). The CDR3 nucleotides read TGTGCCAGCAGCACCACAGGGCGGGGAACTAATGAAAAACTGTTTTTT. Amino acids: CASSTTGRGTNEKLFF.

This clonotype has only a few counts. J is TRBJ2-4 and V is TRBV29-1, with D maybe TRBD1 (5 bases). In germline, CDR1 is SQVTM, CDR2 ANQGSEA. The CDR3 is 19 residues long. Trimming took off 0 bases at V and 0 bases at J, with 21 bases between the two ends. The CDR3 loop is CSVEEQGRGHIIAKNIQYF. CDR3 nucleotides: TGCAGCGTTGAAGAGCAGGGTCGAGGTCACATTATAGCCAAAAACATTCAGTACTTC.

The rearrangement joins TRBV4-2 to TRBJ2-7, with TRBD2 matching over 10 bases. With 3 bases clipped from V and 3 bases from J, the junction kept 8 bases outside the gene matches. CDR3 length equals 16 residues. The germline V gene encodes CDR1 LGHNA and CDR2 YNFKEQ. DNA for the CDR3: TGTGCCAGCAGCCAGGATCTAGCGGGGGCCCGCTACGAGCAGTACTTC. It codes for CASSQDLAGARYEQYF.

The gene calls are TRBV5-1 and TRBJ1-2; weak D call: TRBD1 (5 bases). Trimming removed 0 bases from V and 2 bases from J, with 11 bases in between. The CDR3 has 15 amino acids. Germline V gene data show CDR1 as SGHRS and CDR2 as YFSETQ. This CDR3 is CASSLGGRTNYGYTF. The CDR3 nucleotides read TGCGCCAGCAGCTTGGGGGGGAGGACAAACTATGGCTACACCTTC.

The chain carries TRBV6-1 and TRBJ1-1; D may be TRBD1 (5 bases). V lost 6 bases, J lost 4 bases, and 18 bases lay in between. Per the germline V gene, CDR1 is MNHNS and CDR2 is SASEGT. This CDR3 is 15 amino acids long. The CDR3 reads CASRSPGGDGTEAFF. The CDR3 DNA reads TGTGCCAGCAGGAGTCCCGGAGGGGATGGCACTGAAGCTTTCTTT.

This sequence joins TRBV12-3 or TRBV12-4 and TRBJ2-5, with TRBD2 matching over 7 bases. The CDR3 runs to 13 residues. With V trimmed by 4 bases and J by 7 bases, 6 bases remained unmatched. Written as DNA, the CDR3 is TGTGCCAGCAGTTCTCTTGTAGCGGGGACCCAGTACTTC. Its translation is CASSSLVAGTQYF.